This TCR beta chain emerged from a study of T cell repertoires in cytomegalovirus infection. Overall study: Recently identified HLA-C-restricted and well-studied HLA-B-restricted CMV epitopes were used. Indications came from public TCR beta signatures; they pointed to CMV infection and to a matching HLA type. The study's findings and limits: The cumulative frequency of public TCR beta families distinguished individuals who carried CMV together with the relevant HLA. Dominant in the ex vivo response were TCR beta clonotypes restricted by HLA-C and specific for CMV.

One entry per CDR3 protein results from TCRdb running MiXCR on the reads. Of fewer than 850,000 distinct CDR3 sequences in the sample, roughly 29% were seen once. Of note for this clonotype: What it binds is not known.

V lost 0 bases, J lost 5 bases, and 13 bases lay in between. Germline V CDR1 and CDR2: MNHEY, SVGAGI. There are 15 residues in the CDR3. The starting material was cultured CD8+ T cells from PBMCs, obtained from culture after CMV antigen stimulation. V usage is TRBV6-5 and J usage is TRBJ2-5, with a possible D match to TRBD2 (5 bases). This receptor was identified in a human donor in good health (CMV status not recorded). Some clones in this sample may be carry-over from other donors' samples. The CDR3: CASSYSIERRETQYF. CDR3 sequence (DNA): TGTGCCAGCAGTTACTCGATAGAAAGGAGGGAGACCCAGTACTTC.